This is a list of T cell receptor beta chains from one sample in a study of blood T cell repertoires in COVID-19. Clones were read by immunoSEQ multiplex PCR, and TCRdb kept only the in-frame ones, dropping some. This table holds approximately 200,000 clones, 80% to 90% found once. Sequenced sample: peripheral blood. These receptors originate from a man in his 70s with active or convalescent COVID-19. Both conserved end residues are part of each CDR3. Fields, in order: V gene, D gene, clone size, J gene, CDR3 protein, CDR3 DNA. A D gene is named only where the DNA matches it firmly. Size tells how often a clone was seen (once, few, many) or the class of an expanded clone, and some rows leave it out.

TRBV19,TRBD1,NA,TRBJ1-5,CASSTQLGQGSHSNQPQHF,TGTGCCAGTAGTACCCAACTTGGACAGGGAAGTCATAGCAATCAGCCCCAGCATTTT
TRBV7-2,TRBD2,NA,TRBJ2-5,CASSLAVQGGVAQYF,TGTGCCAGCAGCTTAGCGGTTCAGGGAGGGGTGGCCCAGTACTTC
TRBV24-1,TRBD1,NA,TRBJ2-2,CATSDPGTDTGELFF,TGTGCCACCAGTGACCCCGGGACAGACACCGGGGAGCTGTTTTTT
TRBV6-1,NA,NA,TRBJ2-3,CASSLDKQLTDTQYF,TGTGCCAGCAGCCTTGACAAGCAGCTCACAGATACGCAGTATTTT
TRBV6-2/TRBV6-3,TRBD1,NA,TRBJ1-6,CASSYVPGQGVSTPLHF,TGTGCCAGCAGTTACGTCCCAGGACAGGGGGTCTCTACACCCCTCCACTTT
TRBV10-3,TRBD1,NA,TRBJ1-2,CAIQQGAGSVYGYTF,TGTGCCATCCAGCAGGGGGCAGGGTCGGTTTATGGCTACACCTTC
TRBV28,TRBD1,NA,TRBJ1-2,CASSPTGEYGYTF,TGTGCCAGCAGTCCGACAGGGGAGTATGGCTACACCTTC
TRBV11-2,NA,NA,TRBJ2-7,CASSFGNNYEQYF,TGTGCCAGCAGCTTTGGCAACAACTACGAGCAGTACTTC
TRBV5-1,TRBD1,NA,TRBJ2-7,CASSPGGGQGLYEQYF,TGCGCCAGCAGCCCTGGGGGGGGACAGGGCCTCTACGAGCAGTACTTC
TRBV14,NA,NA,TRBJ1-2,CASSHSPADSYGYTF,TGTGCCAGCAGCCATAGCCCGGCAGACAGCTATGGCTACACCTTC
TRBV1,NA,NA,TRBJ2-5,CTSSQDPGTEEETQYF,TGCACCAGCAGCCAAGATCCCGGGACAGAGGAAGAGACCCAGTACTTC
TRBV5-8,NA,few,TRBJ1-2,CASSLFTLGQNYGYTF,TGTGCCAGCAGCTTGTTTACCCTCGGACAGAACTATGGCTACACCTTC
TRBV7-9,TRBD1,NA,TRBJ2-7,CASRAGQAYEQYF,TGTGCCAGCCGAGCCGGACAGGCCTACGAGCAGTACTTC
TRBV5-4,NA,NA,TRBJ1-2,CASSLGAVDYGYTF,TGTGCCAGCAGCTTGGGCGCGGTGGACTATGGCTACACCTTC
TRBV11-2,NA,NA,TRBJ1-2,CASSGQTYGYTF,TGTGCCAGCAGCGGGCAGACCTATGGCTACACCTTC
TRBV7-8,NA,NA,TRBJ2-4,CASSLGGHQKNIQYF,TGTGCCAGCAGCTTAGGTGGTCACCAGAAAAACATTCAGTACTTC
TRBV3-1/TRBV3-2,TRBD2,NA,TRBJ2-1,CASSLGTSGGTYYPNEQFF,TGTGCCAGCAGCCTGGGGACTAGCGGGGGGACGTACTACCCCAATGAGCAGTTCTTC
TRBV7-9,NA,NA,TRBJ1-2,CASSPRGTAGYTF,TGTGCCAGCAGCCCCCGGGGGACGGCTGGCTACACCTTC
TRBV7-2,NA,NA,TRBJ2-7,CASSRSRSSYEQYF,TGTGCCAGCAGCCGCTCACGGAGCTCCTACGAGCAGTACTTC
TRBV10-3,TRBD1,NA,TRBJ1-5,CAISENLRQGAPNQPQHF,TGTGCCATCAGTGAGAATTTACGGCAGGGGGCCCCCAATCAGCCCCAGCATTTT
TRBV6-5,TRBD1,NA,TRBJ2-7,CASSMGQSYEQYF,TGTGCCAGCAGTATGGGACAGTCCTACGAGCAGTACTTC
TRBV24-1,NA,NA,TRBJ2-2,CATSDGQTNTGELFF,TGTGCCACCAGTGATGGACAGACGAACACCGGGGAGCTGTTTTTT
TRBV7-2,NA,NA,TRBJ1-6,CASSEESSYNSPLHF,TGTGCCAGCAGCGAGGAGAGCTCCTATAATTCACCCCTCCACTTT
TRBV9,NA,once,TRBJ2-3,CASSVSTLAFPDTQYF,TGTGCCAGCAGCGTATCAACCCTAGCTTTTCCAGATACGCAGTATTTT
TRBV19,NA,NA,TRBJ2-7,CATGWRVGDEQYF,TGTGCCACCGGGTGGAGGGTTGGGGACGAGCAGTACTTC